This TCR beta chain was recovered during a study of T cell repertoires in cytomegalovirus infection. The overall study: An indication of both CMV infection and matching HLA type came from public TCR beta signatures.

Whole-study results and caveats: CMV-specific TCR beta clonotypes restricted by HLA-C dominated the ex vivo response. Identification of carriers of CMV plus the relevant HLA was performed using cumulative public TCR beta family frequency.

Germline CDR1 MRHNA, CDR2 SNTAGT. V was clipped by 2 bases and J by 2 bases, with 16 bases between them. The CDR3 is made up of 17 amino acids. This clonotype was picked up a small number of times. Its antigen is not known. TCRdb itself ran the reads through MiXCR, one entry per CDR3 protein. Here the sample spans around 260,000 distinct CDR3 sequences, roughly 9.1% being singletons. Sequencing was done on a sample of PBMCs. The clonotype comes from a human donor in good health (CMV status not recorded). Some clones in this sample may be carry-over from other donors' samples. The chain has TRBV6-4 and TRBJ1-3; weak D call: TRBD1 (6 bases). CDR3 sequence (DNA): TGTGCCAGCAGTGACCCATTGGGGGCCCGTCCTGGAAACACCATATATTTT. Translating it yields CASSDPLGARPGNTIYF.